One TCR beta chain is described in this entry. What this receptor recognizes is not known. Qualities for individual bases were not recorded, and no much larger clone is one base off. This entry is derived from a study of Ad26.COV2.S vaccination and SARS-CoV-2 variants (dated by TCRdb to the early 2020s). Study-wide context: Donors in the vaccine arm were drawn from COV1001, a multicentre, randomized, double-blind, placebo-controlled phase I-IIa trial testing Ad26.COV2.S in healthy adults. Ad26.COV2.S was administered intramuscularly at a dose of 5x10^10 or 1x10^11 viral particles, either as one shot or as two shots given 56 days apart. TCRbeta repertoire sequencing was used to assess the specificity and breadth of SARS-CoV-2-reactive T cell receptors after Ad26.COV2.S vaccination. The TCR-sequenced set comprised around 30 samples: about 19 Ad26.COV2.S vaccine recipients, 5 placebo recipients and 8 SARS-CoV-2 convalescent individuals. Trial participants were randomized into five groups of five, in which low-dose or high-dose Ad26.COV2.S was given once or twice, or placebo was given on both occasions. Blinding of investigators to trial group allocation was maintained during experiments and outcome assessment. Here is what the overall study found, with its caveats: The authors noted that total T cell responses may have been underestimated by the TCR breadth and depth analyses. Substantial breadth of spike-specific CD8+ and CD4+ T cell responses was reported after vaccination. Non-spike TCR breadth was comparable between vaccine and placebo recipients, consistent with the vaccine containing only spike. Spike-specific TCR breadth was higher in Ad26.COV2.S recipients than in placebo recipients (P = 0.0014). The study was not powered for comparison of responses between vaccine doses or regimens.

Read against the paper, the sample's treatment or condition label means: over 15 received Ad26.COV2.S at low or high dose, single or two shots; 5 received placebo; per-sample allocation not given. For vaccine and placebo recipients, repertoires were sequenced using samples collected on day 63 after the first injection. Cohort 1b enrolled about 25 adults aged 18-55 years at a single site in Boston, USA, between 29 July and 7 August 2020. Ad26.COV2.S was a replication-incompetent adenovirus type 26 vector that expressed a prefusion-stabilized SARS-CoV-2 spike protein derived from the original Wuhan strain. The immunoSEQ Assay was the method used to sequence TCRbeta CDR3 regions. After extraction, genomic DNA underwent amplification by bias-controlled multiplex PCR, followed by high-throughput sequencing. In the paper's pipeline: Collapsing and filtering of sequences were performed to quantify the absolute abundance of each unique TCRbeta CDR3 region. Usable DNA was measured by amplifying reference genes present in all nucleated cells, and TCRbeta template counts were normalized to that usable DNA to estimate T cell fraction. Repertoire TCRs were annotated as SARS-CoV-2-specific when V gene, CDR3 amino acid sequence and J gene were exactly matched to a known reactive TCR set. The reference SARS-CoV-2 TCR set was obtained from MIRA and was filtered for enrichment in COVID-19-positive ImmuneCODE repertoires, whereby public or cross-reactive TCRs were removed. Based on the MIRA antigens, annotated TCRs were further analysed at the level of specific ORF or position within ORF. Breadth was defined as annotated unique rearrangements over total unique productive rearrangements; depth was the summed frequency of those rearrangements. Group comparisons of TCR breadth used two-sided Wilcoxon rank-sum tests. TCRdb obtained this table from immuneACCESS and retained in-frame rearrangements with V and J assigned. These tables miss some clones; where compared with another copy, unresolved V genes account for less than half of the shortfall, and the remainder is unexplained. V, J and clone size were drawn from that table, and D and trimming were deduced from the DNA. The sample table shows hundreds of thousands of clones, and 80% to 90% are seen once. Jointly, the top ten make up approximately 2.5% of the sample.

Looking up the germline V gene yields CDR1 LGHNA and CDR2 YNFKEQ. The CDR3 spans 17 residues, from the cysteine through the phenylalanine. This entry keeps only the CDR3 DNA: 51 bases, framed from base 1. The V end loses 4 bases and the J end loses 0 bases, and a stretch of 17 bases separates them. The chain is encoded by TRBV4-2 joined to TRBJ2-3; tentative D gene TRBD2, with 5 bases matching. The source of this sequence is a person aged 18 to 59 who received the Ad26.COV2.S COVID-19 vaccine or a placebo. Source: peripheral blood, taken in a trial of Ad26.COV2.S vaccine versus placebo. CDR3 sequence: CASSRHERAPSTDTQYF. The bases are TGTGCCAGCAGCCGTCACGAGAGGGCACCGAGCACAGATACGCAGTATTTT.